This TCR beta chain came from a study of beta chain features in type 1 diabetes (dated by TCRdb to between 2017 and 2018). About the study as a whole: Mean age, gender distribution, total cell number and subset yield were not different between patients and healthy donors. A total of about 99,000,000 sorted cells were examined across all samples, and RNA yield correlated strongly with the number of cells per subset. In the study, TCRB repertoires of sorted circulating CD4+ T cell subsets from recently diagnosed type 1 diabetes patients were compared with those of matched healthy donors. Naive and central memory subsets were obtained from all 30 or so donors, but regulatory and stem cell-like memory subsets were isolated from only 8 patients and roughly 8 healthy donors. Results and caveats for the whole study, not just this receptor: Because cDNA was sequenced instead of genomic DNA, activated cells with high expression could be over-represented, although the groups did not differ in activation or CD3 levels. At VDJ recombination sites, patients with type 1 diabetes made fewer insertions and deleted more nucleotides, a pattern implying thymic rearrangement abnormalities. Naive, central memory and regulatory TCRB repertoires appeared to be more alike among patients than among healthy donors. PCR may preferentially amplify shorter templates, but because patient and control samples were amplified and corrected together, any resulting skew would affect both groups equally. Only small numbers of individuals were included in the HLA sub-analyses, which left unresolved whether HLA type had any influence on TCRB rearrangement. Type 1 diabetes patients showed a moderate but significant shortening of TCRB CDR3 length in all four CD4+ subsets.

About this clone: Its recognized antigen is unknown. Base-call qualities are not available, and no considerably larger clone is one nucleotide away.

From its cysteine to its phenylalanine, the CDR3 spans 13 amino acids. Just CDR3 DNA is preserved here, 39 bases in frame from base 1. V is cut by 4 bases and J by 4 bases, and the space between the germline ends is 12 bases. The germline V gene gives CDR1 as SQVTM and CDR2 as ANQGSEA. The entire amount of isolated RNA was reverse transcribed using the High Capacity cDNA Reverse Transcription Kit, so the sequenced TCRB transcripts were expressed ones. Deep immunoSEQ sequencing was applied to naive, central memory and regulatory T cell samples, giving an average of about 3.8 million total reads per sample. Sorted cells were lysed in RLT buffer and RNA was extracted with DNase-treated RNeasy Micro or Mini kits, depending on cell number. To prevent cross-contamination, every cell subset was processed on its own, while patient and healthy donor samples were processed together. TCRB sequences were amplified from cDNA with the immunoSEQ multiplex PCR, producing 87-bp fragments spanning the CDR3 region. The amplicons were sequenced using the Illumina HiSeq platform. Processing in the source paper ran as follows. Synthetic template baselines were used to correct PCR bias computationally, reads within Hamming distance 2 were collapsed, and singletons that could not be merged were discarded. Reads were aligned against IMGT so that V, D and J genes, CDR3 length and insertions or deletions at six rearrangement sites could be assigned. Within each subset, clonotype counts were normalized to the number of sorted cells before true diversity and Gini coefficients were calculated with the tcR R package. The overlap coefficient, calculated on TCRB nucleotide sequences, was used to measure repertoire sharing. Out-of-frame TCRB sequences from naive cells were analyzed as a proxy for the pre-selection repertoire. Sourced from immuneACCESS, this table was stored by TCRdb with only in-frame sequences that have V and J called. A share of the clones is absent; for the studies checked, an unresolved V gene accounts for under half, and the remainder has no known explanation. The V and J calls and clone size are taken from that table; D and trimming were inferred from the DNA. This sample holds about 470,000 clones; approximately 28% were observed only once. The ten largest clonotypes hold 0.05% to 0.065% of the sample.

Each donor gave one peripheral blood draw, averaging approximately 120 mL, which was collected into heparinised tubes. A BD FACSAria II and a panel including CD45RO, CCR7, CD25, CD127, CD95 and CD27 were used to sort naive, central memory, regulatory and stem cell-like memory CD4+ T cells. All sorted populations exceeded 95% purity. PBMCs were isolated right away by Lymphoprep density gradient centrifugation and were stained directly, without culture. Samples were stained and sorted in pairs, with one healthy donor and one patient per experiment, so that batch effects were minimized. This TCR was sampled from a man younger than 30 in good health. Sequenced input: naive CD4+ T cells from blood. The label giving this sample's cell subset or site can be read as: true naive CD4+ T cells. The chain is made from TRBV29-1 and TRBJ2-3; confidence is insufficient to name the D gene. In nucleotides, the sequence is TGCAGCGTTGTGCTGGGCCCGGCAGATACGCAGTATTTT. Its translation is CSVVLGPADTQYF.